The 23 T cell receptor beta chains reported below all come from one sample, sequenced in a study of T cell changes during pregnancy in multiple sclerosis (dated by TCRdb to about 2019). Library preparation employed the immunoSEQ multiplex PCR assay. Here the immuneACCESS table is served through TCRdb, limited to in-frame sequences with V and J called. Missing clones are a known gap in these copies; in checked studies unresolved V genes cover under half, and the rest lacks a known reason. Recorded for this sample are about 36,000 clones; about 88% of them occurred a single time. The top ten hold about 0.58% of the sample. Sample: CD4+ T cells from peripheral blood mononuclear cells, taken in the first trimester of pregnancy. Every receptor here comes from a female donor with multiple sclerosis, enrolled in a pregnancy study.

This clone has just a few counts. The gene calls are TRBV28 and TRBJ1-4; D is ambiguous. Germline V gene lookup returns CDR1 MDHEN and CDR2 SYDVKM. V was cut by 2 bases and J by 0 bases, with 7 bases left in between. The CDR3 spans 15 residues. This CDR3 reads CASSLGGATNEKLFF. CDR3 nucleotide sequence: TGTGCCAGCAGTTTAGGAGGAGCAACTAATGAAAAACTGTTTTTT.

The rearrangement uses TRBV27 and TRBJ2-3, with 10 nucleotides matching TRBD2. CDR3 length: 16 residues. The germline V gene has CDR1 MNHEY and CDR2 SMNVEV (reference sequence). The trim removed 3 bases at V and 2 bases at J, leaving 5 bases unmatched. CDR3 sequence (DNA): TGTGCCAGCAGTTTGGGAGCGGGGGGGGCCACAGATACGCAGTATTTT. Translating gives CASSLGAGGATDTQYF.

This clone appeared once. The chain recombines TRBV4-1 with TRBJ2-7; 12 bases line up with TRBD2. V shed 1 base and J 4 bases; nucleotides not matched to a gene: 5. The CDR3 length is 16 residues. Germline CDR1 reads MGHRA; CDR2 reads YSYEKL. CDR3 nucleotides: TGCGCCAGCAGCCAAGGACTAGCGGGAGTGTTGTACGAGCAGTACTTC. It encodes CASSQGLAGVLYEQYF.

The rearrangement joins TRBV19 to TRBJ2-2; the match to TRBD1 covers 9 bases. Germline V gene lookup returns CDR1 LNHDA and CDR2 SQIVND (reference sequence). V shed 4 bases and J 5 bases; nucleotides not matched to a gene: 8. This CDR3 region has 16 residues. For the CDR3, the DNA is TGTGCCAGTAGTAAAAGTGGGACAGGGCGAACCGGGGAGCTGTTTTTT. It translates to CASSKSGTGRTGELFF.

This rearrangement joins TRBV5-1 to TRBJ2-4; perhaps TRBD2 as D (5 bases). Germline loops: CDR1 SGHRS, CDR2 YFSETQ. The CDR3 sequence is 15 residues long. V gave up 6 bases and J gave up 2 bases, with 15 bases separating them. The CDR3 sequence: CASNYVRVPKNIQYF. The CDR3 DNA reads TGCGCCAGCAACTACGTGAGGGTGCCCAAAAACATTCAGTACTTC.

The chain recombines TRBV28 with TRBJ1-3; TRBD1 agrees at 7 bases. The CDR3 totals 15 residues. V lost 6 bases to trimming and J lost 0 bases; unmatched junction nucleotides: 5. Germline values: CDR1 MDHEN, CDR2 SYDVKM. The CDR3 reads CASRSQGYSGNTIYF. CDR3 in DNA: TGTGCCAGCAGATCACAGGGGTACTCTGGAAACACCATATATTTT.

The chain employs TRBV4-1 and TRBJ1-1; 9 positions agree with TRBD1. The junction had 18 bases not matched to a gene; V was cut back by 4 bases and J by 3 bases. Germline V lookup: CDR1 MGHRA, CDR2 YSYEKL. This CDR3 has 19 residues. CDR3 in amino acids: CASSRTQGAGGEGYTEAFF. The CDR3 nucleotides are TGCGCCAGCAGCCGGACACAGGGGGCGGGGGGCGAGGGGTACACTGAAGCTTTCTTT.

The CDR3 DNA sequence: TGCGCCAGCAGCTTGTACTCCCTAGCCACTGAGCAGTTCTTC. It specifies CASSLYSLATEQFF. The rearrangement links TRBV5-1 to TRBJ2-1; D may be TRBD2 (5 bases). Trimming shortened V by 1 base and J by 9 bases, and 14 bases separated the two germline ends. CDR1 and CDR2 from the germline V gene are SGHRS and YFSETQ. The CDR3 sequence is 14 residues long. The full variable domain, in which reference TRBV5-1 and TRBJ2-1 provide the parts outside the CDR3, is KAGVTQTPRYLIKTRGQQVTLSCSPISGHRSVSWYQQTPGQGLQFLFEYFSETQRNKGNFPGRFSGRQFSNSRSEMNVSTLELGDSALYLCASSLYSLATEQFFGPGTRLTVL.

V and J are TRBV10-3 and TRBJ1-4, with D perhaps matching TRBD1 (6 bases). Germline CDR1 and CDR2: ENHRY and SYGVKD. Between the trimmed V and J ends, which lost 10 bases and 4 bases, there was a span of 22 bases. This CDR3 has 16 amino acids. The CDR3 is CATTREGDFSNEKLFF. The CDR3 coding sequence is TGTGCCACCACAAGAGAGGGGGATTTCAGTAATGAAAAACTGTTTTTT.

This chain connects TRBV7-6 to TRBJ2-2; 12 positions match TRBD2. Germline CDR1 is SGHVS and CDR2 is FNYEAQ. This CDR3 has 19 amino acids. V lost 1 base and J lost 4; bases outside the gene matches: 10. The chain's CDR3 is CASSLDPSGRAGITGELFF. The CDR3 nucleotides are TGTGCCAGCAGCTTAGATCCTAGCGGGAGGGCCGGAATCACCGGGGAGCTGTTTTTT.

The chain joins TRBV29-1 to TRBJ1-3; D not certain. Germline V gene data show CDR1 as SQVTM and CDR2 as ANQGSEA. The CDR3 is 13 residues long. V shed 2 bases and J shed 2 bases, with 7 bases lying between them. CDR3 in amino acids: CSVETSAGNTIYF. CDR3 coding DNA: TGCAGCGTTGAAACATCCGCTGGAAACACCATATATTTT.

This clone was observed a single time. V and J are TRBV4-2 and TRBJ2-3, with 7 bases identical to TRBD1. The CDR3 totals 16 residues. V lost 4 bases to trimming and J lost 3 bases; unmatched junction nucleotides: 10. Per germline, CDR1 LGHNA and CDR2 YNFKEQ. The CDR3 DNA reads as TGTGCCAGCAGCCGTACTCCGGTACAGGGGACAGATACGCAGTATTTT. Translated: CASSRTPVQGTDTQYF.

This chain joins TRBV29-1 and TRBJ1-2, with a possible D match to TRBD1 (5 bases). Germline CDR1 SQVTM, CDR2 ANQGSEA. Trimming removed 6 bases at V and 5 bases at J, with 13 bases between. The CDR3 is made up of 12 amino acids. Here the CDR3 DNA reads TGCAGCGTAGAACCGGGGGAGTATGGCTACACCTTC. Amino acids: CSVEPGEYGYTF.

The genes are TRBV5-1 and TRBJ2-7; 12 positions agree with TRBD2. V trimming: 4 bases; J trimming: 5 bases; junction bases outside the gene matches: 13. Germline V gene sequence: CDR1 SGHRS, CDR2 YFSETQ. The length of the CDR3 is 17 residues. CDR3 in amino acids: CASSKTGTGTSGHEQYF. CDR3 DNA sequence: TGCGCCAGCAGCAAAACCGGGACCGGGACTAGCGGGCACGAGCAGTACTTC. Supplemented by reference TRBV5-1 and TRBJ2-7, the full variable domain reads KAGVTQTPRYLIKTRGQQVTLSCSPISGHRSVSWYQQTPGQGLQFLFEYFSETQRNKGNFPGRFSGRQFSNSRSEMNVSTLELGDSALYLCASSKTGTGTSGHEQYFGPGTRLTVT.

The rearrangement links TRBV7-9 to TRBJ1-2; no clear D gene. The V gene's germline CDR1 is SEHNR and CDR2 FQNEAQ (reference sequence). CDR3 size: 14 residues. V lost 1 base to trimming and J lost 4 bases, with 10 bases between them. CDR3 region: CASSLVSGIYGYTF. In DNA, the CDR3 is TGTGCCAGCAGCTTAGTCTCGGGGATCTATGGCTACACCTTC.

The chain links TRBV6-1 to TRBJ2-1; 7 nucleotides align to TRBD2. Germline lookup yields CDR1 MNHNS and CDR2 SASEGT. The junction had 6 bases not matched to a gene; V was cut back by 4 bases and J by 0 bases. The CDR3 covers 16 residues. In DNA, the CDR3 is TGTGCCAGCAGTGGAGCTAGCGGAGGCTCCTACAATGAGCAGTTCTTC. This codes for CASSGASGGSYNEQFF.

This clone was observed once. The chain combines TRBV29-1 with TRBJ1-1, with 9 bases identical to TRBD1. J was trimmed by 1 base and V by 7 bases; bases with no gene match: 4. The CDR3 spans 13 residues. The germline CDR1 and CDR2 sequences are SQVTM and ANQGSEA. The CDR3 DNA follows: TGCAGCGCTGCGACAGGGGGGAACACTGAAGCTTTCTTT. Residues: CSAATGGNTEAFF.

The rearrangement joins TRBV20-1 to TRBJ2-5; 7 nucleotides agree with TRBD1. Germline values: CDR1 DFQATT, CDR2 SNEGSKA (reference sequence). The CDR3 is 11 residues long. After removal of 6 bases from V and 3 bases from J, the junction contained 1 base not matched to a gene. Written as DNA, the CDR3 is TGCAGTGCCGACAGGGAAGAGACCCAGTACTTC. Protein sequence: CSADREETQYF.

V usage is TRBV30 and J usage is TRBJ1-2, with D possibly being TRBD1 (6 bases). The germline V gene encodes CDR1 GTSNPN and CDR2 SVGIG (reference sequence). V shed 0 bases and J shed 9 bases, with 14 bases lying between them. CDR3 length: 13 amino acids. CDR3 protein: CAWSVPGGRSYTF. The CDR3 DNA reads TGTGCCTGGAGTGTACCGGGGGGGCGTAGCTACACCTTC. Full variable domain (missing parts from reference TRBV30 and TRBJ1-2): SQTIHQWPATLVQPVGSPLSLECTVEGTSNPNLYWYRQAAGRGLQLLFYSVGIGQISSEVPQNLSASRPQDRQFILSSKKLLLSDSGFYLCAWSVPGGRSYTFGSGTRLTVV.

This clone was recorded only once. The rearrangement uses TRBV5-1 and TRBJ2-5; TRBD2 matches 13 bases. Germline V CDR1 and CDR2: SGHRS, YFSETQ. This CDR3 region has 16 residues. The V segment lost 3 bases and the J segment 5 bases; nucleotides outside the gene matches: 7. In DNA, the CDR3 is TGCGCCAGCAGCTCAGGACTAGCGGGAGTCGGGGAGACCCAGTACTTC. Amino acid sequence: CASSSGLAGVGETQYF.

The CDR3, as DNA: TGTGCCAGCAGCTTGGGAGTATCGGGCTACGAGCAGTACTTC. This gives the protein CASSLGVSGYEQYF. This chain uses TRBV5-6 with TRBJ2-7; D not resolved. This CDR3 has 14 amino acids. V was shortened by 0 bases and J by 3 bases, with 10 bases between the two germline ends. CDR1 and CDR2 from the germline V gene are SGHDT and YYEEEE. The whole variable domain, filled in from reference TRBV5-6 and TRBJ2-7, reads DAGVTQSPTHLIKTRGQQVTLRCSPKSGHDTVSWYQQALGQGPQFIFQYYEEEERQRGNFPDRFSGHQFPNYSSELNVNALLLGDSALYLCASSLGVSGYEQYFGPGTRLTVT.

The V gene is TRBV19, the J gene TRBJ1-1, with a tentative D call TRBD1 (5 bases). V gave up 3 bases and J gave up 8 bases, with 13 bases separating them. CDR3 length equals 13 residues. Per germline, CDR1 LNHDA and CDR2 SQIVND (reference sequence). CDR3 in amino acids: CASSIGWGAEAFF. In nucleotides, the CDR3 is TGTGCCAGTAGTATCGGATGGGGCGCCGAAGCTTTCTTT.

In nucleotides, the CDR3 is TGTGCCAGTAGTATCTCGAGACAGGGCCACACCGGGGAGCTGTTTTTT. It specifies CASSISRQGHTGELFF. The V call is TRBV19, the J call TRBJ2-2; TRBD1 aligns across 7 bases. From germline, CDR1 is LNHDA and CDR2 SQIVND (reference sequence). This CDR3 region has 16 residues. With V trimmed by 3 bases and J by 3 bases, 7 bases remained unmatched.